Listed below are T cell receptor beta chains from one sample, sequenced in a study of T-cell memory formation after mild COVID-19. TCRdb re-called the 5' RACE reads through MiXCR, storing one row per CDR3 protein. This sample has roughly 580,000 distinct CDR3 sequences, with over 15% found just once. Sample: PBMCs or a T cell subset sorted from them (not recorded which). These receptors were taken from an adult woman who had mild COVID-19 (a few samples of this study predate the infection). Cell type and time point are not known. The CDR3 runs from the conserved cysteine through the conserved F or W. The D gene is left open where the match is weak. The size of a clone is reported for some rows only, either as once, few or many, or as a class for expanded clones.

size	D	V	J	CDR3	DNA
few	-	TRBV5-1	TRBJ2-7	CASTPGASYEQYF	TGCGCCAGCACCCCAGGGGCTTCCTACGAGCAGTACTTC
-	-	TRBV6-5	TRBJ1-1	CASSGGYNTEAFF	TGTGCCAGCTCGGGCGGGTACAACACTGAAGCTTTCTTT
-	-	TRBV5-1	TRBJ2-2	CASSPGQSYTGELFF	TGCGCCAGCTCACCTGGACAGTCCTACACCGGGGAGCTGTTTTTT
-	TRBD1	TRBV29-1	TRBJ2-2	CSVAPGQGSGELFF	TGCAGCGTGGCACCGGGACAGGGGTCCGGGGAGCTGTTTTTT
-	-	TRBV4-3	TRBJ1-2	CASSQESRFGGYTF	TGCGCCAGCAGCCAAGAATCCCGATTTGGCGGCTACACCTTC
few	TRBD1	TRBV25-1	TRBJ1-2	CASSEVGRGRGGYTF	TGTGCCAGCAGTGAGGTTGGCAGGGGGCGCGGGGGCTACACCTTC
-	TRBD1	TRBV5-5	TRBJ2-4	CASSSRRTGLAKNIQYF	TGTGCCAGCAGCTCCCGGAGGACAGGTCTAGCCAAAAACATTCAGTACTTC
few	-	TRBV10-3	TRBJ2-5	CAISTRAEETQYF	TGTGCCATCAGTACGAGGGCTGAAGAGACCCAGTACTTC
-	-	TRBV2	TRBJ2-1	CASRAGQNNEQFF	TGTGCCAGCAGGGCGGGGCAAAACAATGAGCAGTTCTTC
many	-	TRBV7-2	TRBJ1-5	CASSLGQSNQPQHF	TGTGCCAGCAGCTTAGGGCAGAGCAATCAGCCCCAGCATTTT
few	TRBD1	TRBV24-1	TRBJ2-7	CATSDGDSDYEQYF	TGTGCCACCAGTGATGGGGACAGCGACTACGAGCAGTACTTC
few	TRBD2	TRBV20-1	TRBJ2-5	CSARGTSGDLQETQYF	TGCAGTGCTAGGGGGACTAGCGGGGACTTACAAGAGACCCAGTACTTC
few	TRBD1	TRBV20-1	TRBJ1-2	CSARGDSGTYGYTF	TGCAGTGCTAGGGGGGACAGTGGAACGTATGGCTACACCTTC
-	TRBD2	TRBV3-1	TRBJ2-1	CASSQDRGRRHSGAYNEQFF	TGTGCCAGCAGCCAAGATAGGGGCCGGAGGCATAGCGGGGCATACAATGAGCAGTTCTTC
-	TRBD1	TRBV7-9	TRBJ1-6	CASSFWDRENSPLHF	TGTGCCAGCAGCTTTTGGGACAGGGAGAATTCACCCCTCCACTTT
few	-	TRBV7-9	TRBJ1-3	CASSPDLSGNTIYF	TGTGCCAGCAGCCCAGACCTCTCTGGAAACACCATATATTTT
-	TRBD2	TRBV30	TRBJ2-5	CAWSVGGGQETQYF	TGTGCCTGGAGTGTCGGCGGGGGCCAAGAGACCCAGTACTTC
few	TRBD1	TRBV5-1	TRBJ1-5	CASRSDRGQPQHF	TGCGCCAGCAGGAGCGACAGGGGACAGCCCCAGCATTTT
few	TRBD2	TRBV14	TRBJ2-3	CASSQVWGEGGRGHTQYF	TGTGCCAGCAGCCAAGTTTGGGGGGAAGGCGGGAGAGGCCATACGCAGTATTTT
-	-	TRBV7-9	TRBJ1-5	CASSLATVTGFSQPQHF	TGTGCCAGCAGCTTAGCGACCGTAACAGGGTTTAGTCAGCCCCAGCATTTT
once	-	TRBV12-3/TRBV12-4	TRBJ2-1	CATTRMSSYNEQFF	TGTGCCACCACCCGCATGAGCTCCTACAATGAGCAGTTCTTC
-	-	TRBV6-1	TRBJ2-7	CASRRIPSRDGYEQYF	TGTGCCAGCAGGCGAATCCCCTCTCGGGACGGCTACGAGCAGTACTTC
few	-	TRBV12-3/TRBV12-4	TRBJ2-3	CASNLAVITDTQYF	TGTGCCAGCAATTTAGCGGTGATCACAGATACGCAGTATTTT
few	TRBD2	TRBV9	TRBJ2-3	CASSDGTSWTDTQYF	TGTGCCAGCAGCGACGGGACTAGCTGGACAGATACGCAGTATTTT
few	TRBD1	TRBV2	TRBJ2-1	CASTEDRARYNEQFF	TGTGCCAGCACCGAAGACAGGGCGAGGTACAATGAGCAGTTCTTC
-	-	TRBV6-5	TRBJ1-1	CASTFHSLVAGTEAFF	TGTGCCAGCACCTTTCATTCCCTCGTGGCAGGCACTGAAGCTTTCTTT